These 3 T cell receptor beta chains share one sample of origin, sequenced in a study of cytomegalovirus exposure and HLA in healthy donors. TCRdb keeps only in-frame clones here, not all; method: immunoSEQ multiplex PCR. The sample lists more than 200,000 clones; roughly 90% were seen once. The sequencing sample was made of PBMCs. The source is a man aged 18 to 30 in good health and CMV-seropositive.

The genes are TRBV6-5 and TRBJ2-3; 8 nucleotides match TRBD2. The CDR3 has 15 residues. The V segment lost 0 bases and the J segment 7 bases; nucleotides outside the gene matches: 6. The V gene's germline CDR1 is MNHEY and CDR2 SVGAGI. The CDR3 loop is CASSYSSGGGNTQYF. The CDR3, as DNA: TGTGCCAGCAGTTACTCGAGCGGGGGTGGAAATACGCAGTATTTT.

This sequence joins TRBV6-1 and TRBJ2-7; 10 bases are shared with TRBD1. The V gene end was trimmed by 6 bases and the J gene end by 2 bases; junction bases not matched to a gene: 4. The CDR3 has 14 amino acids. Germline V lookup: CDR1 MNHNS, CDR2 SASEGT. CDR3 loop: CASRRTGGTYEQYF. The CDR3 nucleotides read TGTGCCAGCAGGAGGACAGGGGGAACCTACGAGCAGTACTTC.

This CDR3 reads CASSLAGIPTNEKLFF. In DNA, the CDR3 is TGCGCCAGCAGCTTGGCCGGGATTCCAACTAATGAAAAACTGTTTTTT. This chain uses TRBV5-1 with TRBJ1-4; D is undetermined. The CDR3 runs to 16 residues. Germline-derived CDR1 and CDR2 are SGHRS and YFSETQ. V lost 0 bases and J lost 0, with 9 bases in between.